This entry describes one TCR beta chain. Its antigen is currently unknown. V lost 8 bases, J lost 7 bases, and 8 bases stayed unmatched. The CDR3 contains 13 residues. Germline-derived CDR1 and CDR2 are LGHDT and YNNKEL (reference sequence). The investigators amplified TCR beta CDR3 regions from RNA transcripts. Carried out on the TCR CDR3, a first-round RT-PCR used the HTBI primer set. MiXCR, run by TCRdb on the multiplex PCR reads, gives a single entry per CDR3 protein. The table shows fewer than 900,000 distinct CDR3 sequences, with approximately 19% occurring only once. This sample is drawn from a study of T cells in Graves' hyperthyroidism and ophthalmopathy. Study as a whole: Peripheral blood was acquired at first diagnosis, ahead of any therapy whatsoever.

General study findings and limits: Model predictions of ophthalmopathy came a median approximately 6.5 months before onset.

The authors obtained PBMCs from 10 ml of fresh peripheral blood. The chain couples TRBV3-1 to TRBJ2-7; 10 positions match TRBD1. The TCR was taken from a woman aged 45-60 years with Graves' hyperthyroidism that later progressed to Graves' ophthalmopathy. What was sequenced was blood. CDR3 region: CASGRQGAGEQYF. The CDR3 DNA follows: TGTGCCAGCGGCCGACAGGGGGCGGGGGAGCAGTACTTC.